The clone carrying this T cell receptor (beta chain) was counted a few times. No antigen is known for it. This entry is derived from a study of breast tumors, draining lymph nodes, adjacent tissues. Breast cancer patients provided tissue from their axillary draining lymph nodes. Study results and limitations: Data only fit, rather than demonstrated, lymph node origin of most tumor T cells.

CDR3 length: 18 amino acids. Trimming at V came to 8 bases and at J to 7 bases, leaving 25 bases not matched to a gene. One entry per CDR3 protein, called by TCRdb with MiXCR from the multiplex PCR reads. The sample yields about 200,000 distinct CDR3 sequences, around 29% seen once. Sequencing was performed on axillary lymph node tissue. The chain recombines TRBV12-3 or TRBV12-4 with TRBJ1-1; 7 bases align to TRBD1. The receptor was isolated from a female donor with breast cancer. Some clones in this sample may be carry-over from other donors' samples. In DNA, the CDR3 is TGTGCCAGCTCCTCAAGCAGAGGGGGCGCCCTTTCGGATAATGAAGCTTTCTTT. Protein sequence: CASSSSRGGALSDNEAFF.